These 32 T cell receptor beta chains were all obtained from the same sample, sequenced in a study of T cells in Graves' hyperthyroidism and ophthalmopathy. Researchers amplified the TCR beta CDR3 regions from RNA transcripts. HTBI primers were used for first-round RT-PCR of the TCR CDR3. One entry per CDR3 protein, called by TCRdb with MiXCR from the multiplex PCR reads. The table includes some 180,000 distinct CDR3 sequences, around 17% detected once. Material: blood. These receptors were obtained from a woman in her 50s with Graves' hyperthyroidism.

This clonotype was seen repeatedly, ten times or more. The chain recombines TRBV18 with TRBJ2-5; D remains ambiguous. Germline CDR1 is KGHSH and CDR2 is LQKENI. Trimming took 3 bases from V and 0 from J, leaving 5 bases between them. CDR3 size: 13 residues. The CDR3 protein is CASSPRHQETQYF. The CDR3 region has the DNA TGTGCCAGCTCACCTCGACACCAAGAGACCCAGTACTTC.

This clonotype was seen many times. The V call is TRBV12-3 or TRBV12-4, the J call TRBJ2-7; D may be TRBD2 (6 bases). This CDR3 spans 14 amino acids. V lost 5 bases to trimming and J lost 3 bases, with 14 bases between them. In nucleotides, the CDR3 is TGTGCCAGCAGTACTAGCCTGGGAGTCTACGAGCAGTACTTC. Its protein product is CASSTSLGVYEQYF.

CDR3 nucleotide sequence: TGTGCCAGCAGCGTATCCGGAGATACGCAGTATTTT. It codes for CASSVSGDTQYF. V and J are TRBV9 and TRBJ2-3; unclear D gene. CDR1 SGDLS and CDR2 YYNGEE come from the germline V gene. The V and J ends lost 1 base and 5 bases respectively, with 5 bases between them. The CDR3 is 12 amino acids. The entire variable domain, with the rest obtained from reference TRBV9 and TRBJ2-3, is as follows: DSGVTQTPKHLITATGQRVTLRCSPRSGDLSVYWYQQSLDQGLQFLIQYYNGEERAKGNILERFSAQQFPDLHSELNLSSLELGDSALYFCASSVSGDTQYFGPGTRLTVL.

This clonotype has a count of ten or more. The rearrangement joins TRBV11-2 to TRBJ1-5; D is undetermined. V dropped 0 bases and J dropped 6 bases, with 6 bases sitting between them. CDR1 is SGHAT and CDR2 is FQNNGV in the germline V gene. CDR3 length equals 13 residues. The CDR3, as DNA: TGTGCCAGCAGCTTAGAGCGGGGTCAGCCCCAGCATTTT. This codes for CASSLERGQPQHF.

On this clonotype: Being one base from a much bigger clone, this may be a read error. This chain connects TRBV12-3 or TRBV12-4 to TRBJ2-7; no clear D gene. V lost 2 bases and J 5 bases, leaving 10 bases between the germline ends. This CDR3 region has 13 residues. The CDR3 nucleotides read TGTGCCAGCAGTTTACCCCCACGCCACGAGCAGTACTTC. It encodes CASSLPPRHEQYF.

The sample holds a few counts of this clonotype. V gene TRBV6-1 combines with J gene TRBJ2-7; TRBD2 matches at 8 bases. Germline CDR1 MNHNS, CDR2 SASEGT. V lost 9 bases, J lost 7 bases, and 14 bases stayed unmatched. CDR3 length: 14 amino acids. The CDR3 bases are TGTGCCAGTACCAGAGCGGGAGTCGTGGGAGAGCAGTACTTC. Protein: CASTRAGVVGEQYF.

The chain joins TRBV7-2 to TRBJ1-1; the D gene is possibly TRBD1 (5 bases). This CDR3 spans 14 amino acids. Germline V gene data show CDR1 as SGHTA and CDR2 as FQGNSA. V lost 7 bases, J lost 3 bases, and 15 bases lay in between. The CDR3 sequence is CASNKAGWDTEAFF. CDR3 in DNA: TGTGCCAGCAACAAGGCAGGGTGGGACACTGAAGCTTTCTTT.

The gene calls are TRBV12-3 or TRBV12-4 and TRBJ2-2; D is unresolved. The CDR3 is 16 residues long. The V gene lost 2 bases and the J gene lost 0 bases, with 10 bases spanning the gap. The CDR3 protein is CASSLLANANTGELFF. In DNA, the CDR3 is TGTGCCAGCAGTTTATTAGCAAACGCGAACACCGGGGAGCTGTTTTTT.

This clonotype appeared many times. The chain couples TRBV12-3 or TRBV12-4 to TRBJ2-2; TRBD1 agrees at 8 bases. Germline trimming cut 5 bases from V and 5 bases from J; bases unmatched to any gene: 16. The CDR3 is 18 amino acids. CDR3 DNA sequence: TGTGCCAGCAGTGCATATATCCAGGGGGCAGGGGTAACCGGGGAGCTGTTTTTT. Protein product: CASSAYIQGAGVTGELFF.

V usage is TRBV24-1 and J usage is TRBJ2-3; D is unresolved. V dropped 7 bases and J dropped 0 bases, with 13 bases sitting between them. The CDR3 extends over 15 amino acids. CDR1 and CDR2 (germline): KGHDR, SFDVKD. The CDR3 region has the DNA TGTGCCACCAGCGGAGCCTTCCCTAGCACAGATACGCAGTATTTT. It specifies CATSGAFPSTDTQYF.

The chain is built from TRBV19 and TRBJ2-7; D unclear. The CDR3 is 13 residues long. CDR1 is LNHDA, CDR2 SQIVND, per germline (reference sequence). V dropped 1 base and J dropped 4 bases, with 8 bases sitting between them. The CDR3 bases are TGTGCCAGTAGTATAGGCAGTCGATACGAGCAGTACTTC. This translates into CASSIGSRYEQYF.

The chain employs TRBV30 and TRBJ1-1; 7 nucleotides agree with TRBD1. This CDR3 comprises 11 residues. With V trimmed by 3 bases and J by 7 bases, 2 bases remained unmatched. CDR1 GTSNPN and CDR2 SVGIG come from the germline V gene (reference sequence). The CDR3 here is CAWRGQLEAFF. The CDR3 DNA follows: TGTGCCTGGAGGGGACAGCTTGAAGCTTTCTTT.

The gene calls are TRBV20-1 and TRBJ2-3, with TRBD2 as a possible D gene (5 bases). The germline CDR1 and CDR2 sequences are DFQATT and SNEGSKA (reference sequence). CDR3 size: 15 residues. With 0 bases removed from V and 3 bases from J, the gap between germline ends came to 13 bases. The CDR3 coding sequence is TGCAGTGCTAGAGAGGGCGGGCCGGGGACAGATACGCAGTATTTT. It translates to CSAREGGPGTDTQYF.

The J gene is TRBJ1-1, the V gene TRBV6-1, with D maybe TRBD1 (6 bases). Germline loops: CDR1 MNHNS, CDR2 SASEGT. The CDR3 consists of 14 residues. Trimming took 8 bases from V and 7 from J, leaving 20 bases between them. The CDR3 here is CASSQRGASIEAFF. In nucleotides, the CDR3 is TGTGCCAGCTCGCAAAGGGGGGCCTCAATTGAAGCTTTCTTT.

DNA of the CDR3: TGCAGTGCAAGGGGGCCGGGGGACTACTACAATGAGCAGTTCTTC. This sequence encodes CSARGPGDYYNEQFF. The chain is built from TRBV20-1 and TRBJ2-1; D tentatively fits TRBD1 or TRBD2 (7 bases each). CDR3 length: 15 residues. The germline CDR1 and CDR2 sequences are DFQATT and SNEGSKA (reference sequence). Trimming cost V 6 bases and J 3 bases, with 18 bases left between them.

The sample holds many counts of this clonotype. The rearrangement links TRBV12-3 or TRBV12-4 to TRBJ2-1; 11 bases are a match to TRBD2. The CDR3 is 14 amino acids. With V trimmed by 10 bases and J by 0 bases, 2 bases remained unmatched. The CDR3: CATSGRSSYNEQFF. Written as DNA, the CDR3 is TGTGCCACTAGCGGGAGGAGCTCCTACAATGAGCAGTTCTTC.

This clonotype was seen a handful of times. This chain joins TRBV6-5 and TRBJ2-7; 10 nucleotides match TRBD2. This CDR3 has 16 residues. J was trimmed by 6 bases and V by 0 bases; bases with no gene match: 8. The germline V gene has CDR1 MNHEY and CDR2 SVGAGI. DNA of the CDR3: TGTGCCAGCAGTTACTCGGGGCTAGCGGGAGCCTCCGAGCAGTACTTC. Its protein product is CASSYSGLAGASEQYF.

This clonotype was detected ten times or more. The CDR3 nucleotides read TGTGCCAGCAGTTTACTTGGCAGTAGTAACACTGAAGCTTTCTTT. This sequence encodes CASSLLGSSNTEAFF. The gene calls are TRBV27 and TRBJ1-1; D call uncertain. Trimming removed 2 bases at V and 2 bases at J, with 12 bases between. The CDR3 consists of 15 residues. CDR1 is MNHEY, CDR2 SMNVEV, per germline (reference sequence).

V usage is TRBV29-1 and J usage is TRBJ1-2, with D possibly matching TRBD1 (5 bases). Germline loops: CDR1 SQVTM, CDR2 ANQGSEA. This CDR3 comprises 14 residues. Trimming left V 5 bases short and J 0 bases short, with 13 bases between. CDR3 bases: TGCAGCGTTCTCGTTCCAGGGACTAACTATGGCTACACCTTC. The encoded protein is CSVLVPGTNYGYTF.

This clonotype was counted at least ten times. The CDR3 region is CASSPTTGTGTEAFF. The CDR3 DNA reads as TGCGCCAGCAGCCCCACGACAGGGACGGGCACTGAAGCTTTCTTT. This chain uses TRBV10-2 with TRBJ1-1, with TRBD1 matching over 7 bases. Germline CDR1 reads WSHSY; CDR2 reads SAAADI. This CDR3 spans 15 amino acids. Losses at the gene ends were 6 bases for V and 4 bases for J; bases not matched to a gene: 11.

This clonotype was recorded at least ten times. The chain carries TRBV10-3 and TRBJ2-7, with D possibly being TRBD1 or TRBD2 (5 bases each). Between the trimmed V and J ends, which lost 6 bases and 0 bases, there was a span of 12 bases. The CDR3 sequence is 14 residues long. Germline-derived CDR1 and CDR2 are ENHRY and SYGVKD. The CDR3 nucleotides read TGTGCCATCAGCGAGGGGACCCCCTCCTACGAGCAGTACTTC. It translates to CAISEGTPSYEQYF.

V gene TRBV5-8 combines with J gene TRBJ2-3; 14 nucleotides align to TRBD2. Trimming took 0 bases from V and 4 from J; bases not matched to a gene: 7. This CDR3 is 18 amino acids long. The germline CDR1 and CDR2 sequences are SGHTS and YDEGEE. Written as DNA, the CDR3 is TGTGCCAGCAGCTTGGCCCGACTAGCGGGAGGGCCGGCAGATACGCAGTATTTT. Amino acids: CASSLARLAGGPADTQYF.

This chain joins TRBV6-1 and TRBJ2-3; a weak D match, TRBD2 (6 bases). Between the trimmed V and J ends, which lost 9 bases and 6 bases, there was a span of 19 bases. Germline V CDR1 and CDR2: MNHNS, SASEGT. CDR3 length: 14 residues. The CDR3 DNA follows: TGTGCCAGTGATGGAGGAGGGGCGGGGGATACGCAGTATTTT. Amino acids: CASDGGGAGDTQYF.

The chain uses TRBV5-1 and TRBJ2-1, with 9 positions matching TRBD2. Germline V gene sequence: CDR1 SGHRS, CDR2 YFSETQ. The J segment lost 9 bases and the V segment lost 0 bases, leaving 7 bases of the junction unmatched. The CDR3 has 15 amino acids. CDR3 amino acids: CASSLGGRAESEQFF. CDR3 coding DNA: TGCGCCAGCAGCTTGGGCGGGAGGGCCGAGAGTGAGCAGTTCTTC.

This clonotype has just a few counts. This chain uses TRBV29-1 with TRBJ1-3, with D tentatively TRBD1 (5 bases). Trimming shortened V by 6 bases and J by 0 bases, and 18 bases separated the two germline ends. The germline gives CDR1 SQVTM, CDR2 ANQGSEA. The CDR3 length is 16 residues. The CDR3, as DNA: TGCAGCGTGGGGGGGGGACTATCGCCCTCTGGAAACACCATATATTTT. It yields the protein CSVGGGLSPSGNTIYF.

In its sample, this clonotype was seen a few times. V gene TRBV30 combines with J gene TRBJ1-3; D gene uncertain. Between the trimmed V and J ends, which lost 5 bases and 0 bases, there was a span of 23 bases. From germline, CDR1 is GTSNPN and CDR2 SVGIG (reference sequence). The length of the CDR3 is 18 residues. For the CDR3, the DNA is TGTGCCTGGGCTTTTGCCCTCCGATGGAGGAGCTCTGGAAACACCATATATTTT. This sequence encodes CAWAFALRWRSSGNTIYF. The full variable domain, rest sourced from reference TRBV30 and TRBJ1-3, is SQTIHQWPATLVQPVGSPLSLECTVEGTSNPNLYWYRQAAGRGLQLLFYSVGIGQISSEVPQNLSASRPQDRQFILSSKKLLLSDSGFYLCAWAFALRWRSSGNTIYFGEGSWLTVV.

The chain couples TRBV4-1 to TRBJ2-7; perhaps TRBD1 as D (5 bases). Trimming stripped 1 base from V and 0 bases from J, with 7 bases between. The CDR3 extends over 14 amino acids. Germline V gives CDR1 MGHRA, CDR2 YSYEKL. CDR3 bases: TGCGCCAGCAGCCAAGCAGGGTTCTCCTACGAGCAGTACTTC. Translation gives CASSQAGFSYEQYF.

There are many counts of this clonotype. The chain joins TRBV6-1 to TRBJ2-3; D unresolved. V was pared by 6 bases and J by 6 bases, with 7 bases between. The CDR3 is 11 amino acids. Germline CDR1 is MNHNS and CDR2 is SASEGT. The DNA of the CDR3 is TGTGCCAGCAGGGTTAGGGATACGCAGTATTTT. It encodes CASRVRDTQYF.

This clonotype was recorded many times. CDR3 DNA sequence: TGTGCCAGCTCACCACCGTGGGGAGGCTTGCCCTCCTACGAGCAGTACTTC. Protein: CASSPPWGGLPSYEQYF. This chain connects TRBV18 to TRBJ2-7; a weak D match, TRBD2 (6 bases). The CDR3 extends over 17 amino acids. The germline V gene has CDR1 KGHSH and CDR2 LQKENI. V lost 0 bases, J lost 0 bases, and 15 bases lay in between.

This clonotype was counted many times. The V gene is TRBV11-2, the J gene TRBJ2-3; no reliable D call. The CDR3 extends over 12 amino acids. Per germline, CDR1 SGHAT and CDR2 FQNNGV. V lost 6 bases to trimming and J lost 0 bases, with 4 bases between them. The CDR3 is CASRLSTDTQYF. CDR3 DNA: TGTGCCAGCAGACTAAGCACAGATACGCAGTATTTT.

This clonotype has a count of ten or more. V usage is TRBV7-9 and J usage is TRBJ1-2; D unresolved. CDR3 length: 12 residues. The V and J ends lost 5 bases and 5 bases respectively, with 9 bases between them. The germline V gene has CDR1 SEHNR and CDR2 FQNEAQ (reference sequence). The CDR3 here is CASSLPLYGYTF. CDR3 nucleotide sequence: TGTGCCAGCAGCCTACCCTTATATGGCTACACCTTC. The full variable domain, rest sourced from reference TRBV7-9 and TRBJ1-2, is DTGVSQNPRHKITKRGQNVTFRCDPISEHNRLYWYRQTLGQGPEFLTYFQNEAQLEKSRLLSDRFSAERPKGSFSTLEIQRTEQGDSAMYLCASSLPLYGYTFGSGTRLTVV.

There are many counts of this clonotype. This rearrangement joins TRBV12-3 or TRBV12-4 to TRBJ2-7, with D uncertain. V lost 1 base to trimming and J lost 2 bases, with 12 bases between them. The CDR3 runs 15 residues. The CDR3 spells CASSLDPAQTYEQYF. The CDR3 nucleotides are TGTGCCAGCAGTTTAGACCCGGCGCAGACCTACGAGCAGTACTTC.